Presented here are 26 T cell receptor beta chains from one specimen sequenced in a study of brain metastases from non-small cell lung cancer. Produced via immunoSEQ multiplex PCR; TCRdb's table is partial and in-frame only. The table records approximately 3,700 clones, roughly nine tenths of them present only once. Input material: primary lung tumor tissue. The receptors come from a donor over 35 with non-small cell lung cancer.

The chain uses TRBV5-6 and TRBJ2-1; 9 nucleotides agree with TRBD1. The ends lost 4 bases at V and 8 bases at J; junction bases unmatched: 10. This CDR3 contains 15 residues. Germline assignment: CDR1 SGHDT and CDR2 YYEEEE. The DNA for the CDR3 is TGTGCCAGCAGCAAGGACAGGGGCGGGTTTGATGAGCAGTTCTTC. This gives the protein CASSKDRGGFDEQFF.

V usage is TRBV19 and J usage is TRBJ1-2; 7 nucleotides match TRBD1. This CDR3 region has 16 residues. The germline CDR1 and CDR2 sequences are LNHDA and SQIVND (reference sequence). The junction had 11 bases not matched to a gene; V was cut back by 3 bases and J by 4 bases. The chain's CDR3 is CASSIQSQGDGYGYTF. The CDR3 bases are TGTGCCAGTAGTATTCAGTCGCAGGGGGATGGCTATGGCTACACCTTC.

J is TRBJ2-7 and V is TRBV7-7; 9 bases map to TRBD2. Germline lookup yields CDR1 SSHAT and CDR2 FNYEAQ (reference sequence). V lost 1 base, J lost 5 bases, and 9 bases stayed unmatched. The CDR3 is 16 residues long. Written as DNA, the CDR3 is TGTGCCAGCAGCTTAGATAGTGCGGGGGGGACGCACGAGCAGTACTTC. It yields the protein CASSLDSAGGTHEQYF.

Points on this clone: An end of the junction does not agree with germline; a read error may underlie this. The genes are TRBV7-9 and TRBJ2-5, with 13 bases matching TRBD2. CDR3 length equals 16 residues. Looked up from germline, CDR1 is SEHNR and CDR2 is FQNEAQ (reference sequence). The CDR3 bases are TGTGCCAGCAGCCGTCCCGGGACTAGCGGGGCCGAGACTCAGTACTTC. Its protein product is CASSRPGTSGAETQYF.

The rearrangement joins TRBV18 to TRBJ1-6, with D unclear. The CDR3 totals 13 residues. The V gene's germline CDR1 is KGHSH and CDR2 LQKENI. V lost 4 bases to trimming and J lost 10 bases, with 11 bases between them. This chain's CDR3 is CASSQVPESPLHF. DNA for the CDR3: TGTGCCAGCTCACAAGTTCCGGAGTCACCCCTCCACTTT.

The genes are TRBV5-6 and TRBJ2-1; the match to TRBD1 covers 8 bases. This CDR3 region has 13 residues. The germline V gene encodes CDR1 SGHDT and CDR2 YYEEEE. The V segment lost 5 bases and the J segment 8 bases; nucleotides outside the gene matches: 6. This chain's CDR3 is CASRDRGPHEQFF. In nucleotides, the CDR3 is TGTGCCAGCAGAGACAGGGGTCCCCATGAGCAGTTCTTC.

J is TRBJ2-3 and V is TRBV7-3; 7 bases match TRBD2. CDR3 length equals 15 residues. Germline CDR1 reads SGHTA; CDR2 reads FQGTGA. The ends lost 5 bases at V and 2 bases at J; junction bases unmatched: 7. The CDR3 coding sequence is TGTGCCAGCAGCCCCCTGGGACTAACCACAGATACGCAGTATTTT. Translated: CASSPLGLTTDTQYF.

The CDR3 bases are TGTGCCAGCAAACAACAGGGTTACTATGGCTACACCTTC. This translates into CASKQQGYYGYTF. The genes are TRBV27 and TRBJ1-2; tentative D call: TRBD1 (6 bases). This CDR3 spans 13 amino acids. Germline CDR1 is MNHEY and CDR2 is SMNVEV (reference sequence). V was cut by 7 bases and J by 3 bases, with 12 bases left in between.

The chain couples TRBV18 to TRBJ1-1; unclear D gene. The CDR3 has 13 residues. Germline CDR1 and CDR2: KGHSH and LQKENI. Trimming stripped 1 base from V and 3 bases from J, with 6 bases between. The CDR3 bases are TGTGCCAGCTCACCACAGGGCTACACTGAAGCTTTCTTT. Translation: CASSPQGYTEAFF.

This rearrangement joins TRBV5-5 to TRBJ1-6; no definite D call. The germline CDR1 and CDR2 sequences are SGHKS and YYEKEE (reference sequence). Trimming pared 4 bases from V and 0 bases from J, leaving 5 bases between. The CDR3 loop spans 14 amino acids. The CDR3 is CASSEGSYNSPLHF. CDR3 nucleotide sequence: TGTGCCAGCAGCGAGGGCTCCTATAATTCACCCCTCCACTTT.

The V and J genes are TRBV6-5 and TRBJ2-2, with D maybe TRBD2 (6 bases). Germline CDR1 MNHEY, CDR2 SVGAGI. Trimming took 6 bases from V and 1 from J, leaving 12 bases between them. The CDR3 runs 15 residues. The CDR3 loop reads CASSAIGGNTGELFF. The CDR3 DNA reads TGTGCCAGCAGCGCTATCGGGGGGAACACCGGGGAGCTGTTTTTT.

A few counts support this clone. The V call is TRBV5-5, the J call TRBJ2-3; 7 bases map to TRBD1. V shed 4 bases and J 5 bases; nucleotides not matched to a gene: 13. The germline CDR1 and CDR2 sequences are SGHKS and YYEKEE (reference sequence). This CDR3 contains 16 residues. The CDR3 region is CASSPQDREYGDTQYF. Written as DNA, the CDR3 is TGTGCCAGCAGCCCCCAAGACAGGGAGTACGGAGATACGCAGTATTTT.

The CDR3 region is CASSLRTGMNTEAFF. CDR3 nucleotides: TGTGCCAGCAGCTTGCGCACCGGGATGAACACTGAAGCTTTCTTT. The rearrangement uses TRBV7-9 and TRBJ1-1; D is ambiguous. Trimming shortened V by 3 bases and J by 0 bases, and 11 bases separated the two germline ends. Germline CDR1 is SEHNR and CDR2 is FQNEAQ (reference sequence). The CDR3 is 15 residues long.

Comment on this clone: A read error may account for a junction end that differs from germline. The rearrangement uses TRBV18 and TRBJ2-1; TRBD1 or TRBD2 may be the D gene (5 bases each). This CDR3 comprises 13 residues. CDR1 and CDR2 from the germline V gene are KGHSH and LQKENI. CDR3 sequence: CASSPPQPGPGVF. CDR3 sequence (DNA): TGTGCCAGCTCACCACCACAGCCGGGACCTGGGGTCTTC.

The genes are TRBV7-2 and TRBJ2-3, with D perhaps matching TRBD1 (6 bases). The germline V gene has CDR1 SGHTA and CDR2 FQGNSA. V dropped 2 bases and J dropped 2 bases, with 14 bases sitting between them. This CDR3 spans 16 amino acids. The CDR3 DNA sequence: TGTGCCAGCAGCTTATCCCCCAGGGGAAACACAGATACGCAGTATTTT. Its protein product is CASSLSPRGNTDTQYF.

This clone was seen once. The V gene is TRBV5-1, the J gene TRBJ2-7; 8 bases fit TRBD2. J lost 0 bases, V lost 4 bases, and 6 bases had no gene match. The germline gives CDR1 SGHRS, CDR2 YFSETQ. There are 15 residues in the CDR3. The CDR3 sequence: CASSPRTSYSYEQYF. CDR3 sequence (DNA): TGCGCCAGCAGCCCCCGGACTAGCTACTCCTACGAGCAGTACTTC.

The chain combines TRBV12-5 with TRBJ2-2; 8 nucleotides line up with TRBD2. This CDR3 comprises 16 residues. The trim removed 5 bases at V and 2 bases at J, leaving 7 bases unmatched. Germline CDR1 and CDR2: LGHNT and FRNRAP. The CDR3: CASGPGGIDNTGELFF. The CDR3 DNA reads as TGTGCTAGTGGTCCGGGGGGGATAGACAACACCGGGGAGCTGTTTTTT.

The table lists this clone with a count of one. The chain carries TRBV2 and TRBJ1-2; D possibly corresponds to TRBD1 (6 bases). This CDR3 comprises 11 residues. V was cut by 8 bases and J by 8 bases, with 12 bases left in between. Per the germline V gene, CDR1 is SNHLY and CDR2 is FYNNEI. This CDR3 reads CASVQGWGYTF. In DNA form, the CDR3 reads TGTGCCAGCGTACAGGGTTGGGGCTACACCTTC.

DNA of the CDR3: TGTGCCAGCATTTCCAGGACAAACACTGAAGCTTTCTTT. It translates to CASISRTNTEAFF. The rearrangement joins TRBV28 to TRBJ1-1; D is possibly TRBD1 (5 bases). V lost 7 bases, J lost 2 bases, and 11 bases lay in between. Germline V gives CDR1 MDHEN, CDR2 SYDVKM. The CDR3 has 13 amino acids. The full variable domain, its missing parts supplied by reference TRBV28 and TRBJ1-1, is DVKVTQSSRYLVKRTGEKVFLECVQDMDHENMFWYRQDPGLGLRLIYFSYDVKMKEKGDIPEGYSVSREKKERFSLILESASTNQTSMYLCASISRTNTEAFFGQGTRLTVV.

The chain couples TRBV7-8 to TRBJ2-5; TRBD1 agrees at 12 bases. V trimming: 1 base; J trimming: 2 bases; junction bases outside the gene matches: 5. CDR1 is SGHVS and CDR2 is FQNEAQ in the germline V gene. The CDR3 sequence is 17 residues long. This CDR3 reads CASSLGGTGGGQETQYF. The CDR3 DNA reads TGTGCCAGCAGCTTAGGGGGGACAGGGGGCGGTCAAGAGACCCAGTACTTC. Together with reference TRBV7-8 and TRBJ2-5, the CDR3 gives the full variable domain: GAGVSQSPRYKVAKRGQDVALRCDPISGHVSLFWYQQALGQGPEFLTYFQNEAQLDKSGLPSDRFFAERPEGSVSTLKIQRTQQEDSAVYLCASSLGGTGGGQETQYFGPGTRLLVL.

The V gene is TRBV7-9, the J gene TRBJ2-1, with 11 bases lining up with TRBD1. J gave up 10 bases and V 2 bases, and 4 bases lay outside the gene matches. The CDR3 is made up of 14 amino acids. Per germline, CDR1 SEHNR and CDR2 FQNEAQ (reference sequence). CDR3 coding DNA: TGTGCCAGCAGCTTATGGGACAGGGGGGCCGAGCAGTTCTTC. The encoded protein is CASSLWDRGAEQFF.

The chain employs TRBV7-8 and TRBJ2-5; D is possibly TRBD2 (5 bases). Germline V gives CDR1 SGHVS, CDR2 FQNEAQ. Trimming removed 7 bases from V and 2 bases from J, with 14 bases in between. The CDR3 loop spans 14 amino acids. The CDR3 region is CASTGGLWQETQYF. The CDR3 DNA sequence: TGTGCCAGCACCGGAGGACTGTGGCAAGAGACCCAGTACTTC.

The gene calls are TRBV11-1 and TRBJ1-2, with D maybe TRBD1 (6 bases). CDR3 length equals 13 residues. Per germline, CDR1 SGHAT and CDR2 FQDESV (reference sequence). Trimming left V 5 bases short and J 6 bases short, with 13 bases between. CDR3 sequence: CASSRGEFDGYTF. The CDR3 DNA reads TGTGCCAGCAGCAGGGGGGAGTTTGATGGCTACACCTTC.

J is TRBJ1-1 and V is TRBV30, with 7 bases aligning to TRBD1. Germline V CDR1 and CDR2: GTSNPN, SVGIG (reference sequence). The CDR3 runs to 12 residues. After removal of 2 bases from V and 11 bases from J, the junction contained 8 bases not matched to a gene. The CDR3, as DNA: TGTGCCTGGAGTCGGCAGGGGGGTGCCGCTTTCTTT. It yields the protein CAWSRQGGAAFF.

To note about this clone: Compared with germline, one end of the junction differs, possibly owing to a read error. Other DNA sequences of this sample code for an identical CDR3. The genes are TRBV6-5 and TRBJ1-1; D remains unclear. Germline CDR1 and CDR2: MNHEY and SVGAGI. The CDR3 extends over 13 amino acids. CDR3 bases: TGTGCCAGCAGTCGAGTTTTGAATACTGAAGCTTTCTTT. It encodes CASSRVLNTEAFF.

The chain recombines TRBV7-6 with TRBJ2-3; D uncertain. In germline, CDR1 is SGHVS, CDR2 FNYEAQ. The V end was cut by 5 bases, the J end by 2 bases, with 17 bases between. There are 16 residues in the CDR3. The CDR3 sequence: CASSRSVSRNTDTQYF. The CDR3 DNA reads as TGTGCCAGCAGCCGAAGTGTAAGTCGGAACACAGATACGCAGTATTTT.